This T cell receptor (beta chain) stems from a study of OX40 agonist ivuxolimab in advanced cancers. Clones were read by immunoSEQ multiplex PCR, and TCRdb kept only the in-frame ones, dropping some. Of 65,000 to 75,000 clones listed, 85% are singletons. This clone was observed a handful of times. V was pared by 7 bases and J by 1 base, with 8 bases between. Germline lookup yields CDR1 SGHVS and CDR2 FQNEAQ. The CDR3 sequence is 12 residues long. The gene calls are TRBV7-8 and TRBJ2-7, with a weak D call TRBD2 (6 bases). This TCR came from an adult with an advanced solid tumor such as melanoma, head and neck, liver or kidney cancer. This sample comprised CD4+ or CD8+ T cells sorted from blood, obtained in a trial of the OX40 agonist ivuxolimab. CDR3 region: CASTGGSYEQYF. CDR3 DNA sequence: TGTGCCAGCACAGGAGGGTCCTACGAGCAGTACTTC. The variable domain in full, completed from reference TRBV7-8 and TRBJ2-7, reads GAGVSQSPRYKVAKRGQDVALRCDPISGHVSLFWYQQALGQGPEFLTYFQNEAQLDKSGLPSDRFFAERPEGSVSTLKIQRTQQEDSAVYLCASTGGSYEQYFGPGTRLTVT.